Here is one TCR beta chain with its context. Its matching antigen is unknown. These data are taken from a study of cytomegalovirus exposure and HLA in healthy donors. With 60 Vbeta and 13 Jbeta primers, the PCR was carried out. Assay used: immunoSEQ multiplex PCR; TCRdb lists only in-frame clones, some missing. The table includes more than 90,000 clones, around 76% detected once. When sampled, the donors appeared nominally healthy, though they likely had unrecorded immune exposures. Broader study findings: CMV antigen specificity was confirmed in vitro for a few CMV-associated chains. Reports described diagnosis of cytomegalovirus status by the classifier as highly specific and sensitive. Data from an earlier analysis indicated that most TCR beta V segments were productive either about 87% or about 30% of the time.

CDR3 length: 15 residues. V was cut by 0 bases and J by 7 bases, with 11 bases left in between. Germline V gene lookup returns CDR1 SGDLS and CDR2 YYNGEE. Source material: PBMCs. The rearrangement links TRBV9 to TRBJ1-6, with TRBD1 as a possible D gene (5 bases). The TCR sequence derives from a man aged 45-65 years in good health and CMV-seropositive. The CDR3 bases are TGTGCCAGCAGCGTAGGGGGCAGCTGGAATTCACCCCTCCACTTT. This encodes CASSVGGSWNSPLHF.